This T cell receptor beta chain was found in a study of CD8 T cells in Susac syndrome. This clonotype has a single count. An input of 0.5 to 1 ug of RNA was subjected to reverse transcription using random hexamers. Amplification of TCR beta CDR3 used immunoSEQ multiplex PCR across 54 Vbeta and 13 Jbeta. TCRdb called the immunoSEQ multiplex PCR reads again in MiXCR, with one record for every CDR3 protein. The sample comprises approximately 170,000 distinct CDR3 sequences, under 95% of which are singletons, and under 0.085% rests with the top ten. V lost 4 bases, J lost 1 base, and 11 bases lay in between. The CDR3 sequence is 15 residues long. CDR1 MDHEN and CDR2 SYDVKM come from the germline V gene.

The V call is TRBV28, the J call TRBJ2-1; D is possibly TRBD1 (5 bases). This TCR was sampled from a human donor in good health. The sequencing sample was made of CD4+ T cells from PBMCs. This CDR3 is CASSWLGDSYNEQFF. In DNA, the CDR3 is TGTGCCAGCAGTTGGCTAGGGGATTCCTACAATGAGCAGTTCTTC.